Shown below are 24 T cell receptor beta chains from a single sample sequenced in a study of shared clonotypes between healthy human individuals. TCRdb's table, derived via immunoSEQ multiplex PCR, lists solely in-frame clones and lacks some. The table shows about 500,000 clones, with roughly four fifths occurring only once. The specimen was PBMCs. Receptors were obtained from a woman aged 40-49 years in good health. Some clones in this sample may be carry-over from other donors' samples.

To note about this clone: The same CDR3 also results from other DNA sequences found in this sample. The chain links TRBV18 to TRBJ2-7; the match to TRBD1 covers 8 bases. The CDR3 is 15 residues long. V dropped 3 bases and J dropped 1; count of bases not matched to a gene: 5. CDR1 and CDR2 (germline): KGHSH, LQKENI. CDR3 in amino acids: CASSPGTGASYEQYF. In nucleotides, the CDR3 is TGTGCCAGCTCACCCGGGACAGGAGCATCCTACGAGCAGTACTTC.

The chain joins TRBV6-5 to TRBJ2-7, with D maybe TRBD1 (6 bases). The CDR3 loop spans 14 amino acids. Per the germline V gene, CDR1 is MNHEY and CDR2 is SVGAGI. The V end was cut by 2 bases, the J end by 7 bases, with 15 bases between. This CDR3 is CASSYHQGRREQYF. For the CDR3, the DNA is TGTGCCAGCAGTTACCATCAGGGGCGTAGGGAGCAGTACTTC.

A remark on this clone: A far more abundant clone sits one base away, making this likely a read error. Other DNA sequences in this specimen translate into the identical CDR3. V is TRBV30 and J is TRBJ2-1; a weak D match, TRBD2 (6 bases). The CDR3 contains 15 residues. Germline V lookup: CDR1 GTSNPN, CDR2 SVGIG (reference sequence). The DNA for the CDR3 is TGCGCCTGGAGTCGGCTAGCGACCTCCTACAATGAGCAGTTCTTC. Its protein is CAWSRLATSYNEQFF.

The genes are TRBV2 and TRBJ1-4; D remains ambiguous. V lost 7 bases, J lost 7 bases, and 13 bases lay in between. This CDR3 contains 13 residues. Germline V gene sequence: CDR1 SNHLY, CDR2 FYNNEI. DNA for the CDR3: TGTGCCAGCACGGCGAAAGTCGGTGAAAAACTGTTTTTT. This translates into CASTAKVGEKLFF. The full variable domain, its missing parts supplied by reference TRBV2 and TRBJ1-4, is EPEVTQTPSHQVTQMGQEVILRCVPISNHLYFYWYRQILGQKVEFLVSFYNNEISEKSEIFDDQFSVERPDGSNFTLKIRSTKLEDSAMYFCASTAKVGEKLFFGSGTQLSVL.

The rearrangement joins TRBV11-2 to TRBJ2-7; D remains unclear. The length of the CDR3 is 15 residues. Trimming took off 5 bases at V and 6 bases at J, with 20 bases between the two ends. Germline CDR1 and CDR2: SGHAT and FQNNGV. CDR3 sequence reads: CASSLPRLTGFEQYF. CDR3 nucleotides: TGTGCCAGCAGCCTACCCCGCCTAACCGGGTTCGAGCAGTACTTC.

This clone was detected ten times or more. V and J are TRBV20-1 and TRBJ2-7, with 8 positions matching TRBD1. This CDR3 comprises 11 residues. CDR1 is DFQATT and CDR2 is SNEGSKA in the germline V gene (reference sequence). The trim removed 3 bases at V and 7 bases at J, leaving 2 bases unmatched. The CDR3 DNA sequence: TGCAGTGCTAGCCGACAGGGGGAGCAGTACTTC. Its translation: CSASRQGEQYF.

V usage is TRBV28 and J usage is TRBJ1-4, with D perhaps matching TRBD1 (5 bases). The CDR3 has 18 amino acids. Germline V lookup: CDR1 MDHEN, CDR2 SYDVKM. Trimming shortened V by 6 bases and J by 2 bases, and 22 bases separated the two germline ends. The CDR3 reads CASRPQGFITLTNEKLFF. Here the CDR3 DNA reads TGTGCCAGCAGACCCCAGGGCTTCATCACCTTGACTAATGAAAAACTGTTTTTT.

The chain couples TRBV30 to TRBJ1-1, with D unclear. Trimming took off 2 bases at V and 1 base at J, with 8 bases between the two ends. Germline CDR1 is GTSNPN and CDR2 is SVGIG (reference sequence). CDR3 length: 13 residues. The CDR3: CAWSRQTNTEAFF. CDR3 sequence (DNA): TGTGCCTGGAGTAGGCAGACGAACACTGAAGCTTTCTTT.

The CDR3 reads CAKPVTDNYEQYF. CDR3 DNA: TGTGCCAAACCGGTGACAGACAACTACGAGCAGTACTTC. The V call is TRBV18, the J call TRBJ2-7; perhaps TRBD1 as D (5 bases). The CDR3 totals 13 residues. Germline-derived CDR1 and CDR2 are KGHSH and LQKENI. V lost 10 bases and J lost 3, with 16 bases in between.

This clone showed up many times. The chain joins TRBV5-1 to TRBJ1-2; 7 nucleotides line up with TRBD1. Trimming at V came to 4 bases and at J to 8 bases, leaving 8 bases not matched to a gene. CDR3 size: 13 residues. Germline V gene sequence: CDR1 SGHRS, CDR2 YFSETQ. The CDR3 sequence: CASSMGQPEGYTF. In nucleotides, the CDR3 is TGCGCCAGCAGCATGGGACAGCCTGAGGGCTACACCTTC. Variable domain in full (rest from reference TRBV5-1 and TRBJ1-2): KAGVTQTPRYLIKTRGQQVTLSCSPISGHRSVSWYQQTPGQGLQFLFEYFSETQRNKGNFPGRFSGRQFSNSRSEMNVSTLELGDSALYLCASSMGQPEGYTFGSGTRLTVV.

This clone was picked up many times. Other DNA sequences in this specimen translate into the identical CDR3. The genes are TRBV7-2 and TRBJ2-7; 7 nucleotides match TRBD1. V dropped 5 bases and J dropped 6; count of bases not matched to a gene: 4. CDR3 length: 12 amino acids. The V gene's germline CDR1 is SGHTA and CDR2 FQGNSA. CDR3 nucleotides: TGTGCCAGCAGCAGGACAGGCGGCGAGCAGTACTTC. This gives the protein CASSRTGGEQYF.

In its sample, this clone was seen a few times. Just one base apart from a much larger clone, this may be a read error. This chain links TRBV30 with TRBJ2-1, with 13 bases identical to TRBD2. The CDR3 contains 15 residues. Looked up from germline, CDR1 is GTSNPN and CDR2 is SVGIG (reference sequence). As DNA, the CDR3 is TGTGCCTGCCAAGGGACTAGCGGGACTTACAGTGAGCAGTTCTTC. Its translation is CACQGTSGTYSEQFF.

In its sample, this clone was seen once. A far larger clone lies a single base away; this is likely a read error. The chain carries TRBV30 and TRBJ1-1; D is unclear. Germline V gives CDR1 GTSNPN, CDR2 SVGIG (reference sequence). CDR3 size: 14 residues. For the CDR3, the DNA is TGTGCCTGGGGTGTAACGGAGATGAACACTGAAGCTTTCTTT. Its protein product is CAWGVTEMNTEAFF.

In this sample, this clone turned up once. The rearrangement links TRBV18 to TRBJ2-1; D is undetermined. CDR1 and CDR2 (germline): KGHSH, LQKENI. CDR3 length: 15 residues. V was trimmed by 2 bases and J by 9 bases, leaving 17 bases between them. The CDR3 protein is CASSPEQDPNGEQFF. The CDR3, as DNA: TGTGCCAGCTCACCAGAGCAGGATCCAAATGGTGAGCAGTTCTTC.

V and J are TRBV7-2 and TRBJ2-7; D is perhaps TRBD2 (5 bases). The CDR3 consists of 16 residues. In germline, CDR1 is SGHTA, CDR2 FQGNSA. Trimming left V 1 base short and J 2 bases short, with 15 bases between. The CDR3 DNA sequence: TGTGCCAGCAGCTTAGATGGTAGAGGGCTCCCCTACGAGCAGTACTTC. It translates to CASSLDGRGLPYEQYF.

The chain couples TRBV5-6 to TRBJ1-2, with 9 bases aligning to TRBD1. V shed 0 bases and J 9 bases; nucleotides not matched to a gene: 6. Germline-derived CDR1 and CDR2 are SGHDT and YYEEEE. This CDR3 comprises 14 residues. CDR3 residues: CASSLEDRGPSYTF. The CDR3 DNA reads TGTGCCAGCAGCTTGGAGGACAGGGGCCCTAGCTACACCTTC.

This clone was counted between two and nine times. The chain links TRBV2 to TRBJ1-5; 7 nucleotides align to TRBD1. After removal of 6 bases from V and 1 base from J, the junction contained 3 bases not matched to a gene. Per the germline V gene, CDR1 is SNHLY and CDR2 is FYNNEI. The CDR3 spans 14 residues. In nucleotides, the CDR3 is TGTGCCAGCAGACAGGGGAGAAGCAATCAGCCCCAGCATTTT. It yields the protein CASRQGRSNQPQHF.

The chain has TRBV27 and TRBJ1-5; D gene ambiguous. Trimming took off 8 bases at V and 4 bases at J, with 15 bases between the two ends. This CDR3 contains 14 residues. Per the germline V gene, CDR1 is MNHEY and CDR2 is SMNVEV (reference sequence). The CDR3 DNA follows: TGTGCCAGCGGGATTGGGATCGAGAATCAGCCCCAGCATTTT. Translating gives CASGIGIENQPQHF.

In the case of this clone: This likely came from a read error, as a far larger clone is one base away. V and J are TRBV19 and TRBJ1-1; D unresolved. CDR3 length equals 13 residues. Germline CDR1 and CDR2: LNHDA and SQIVND (reference sequence). The CDR3 loop is CASSIEGNTETFF. The CDR3 nucleotides are TGTGCCAGTAGTATAGAGGGGAACACTGAAACTTTCTTT.

The J gene is TRBJ2-5, the V gene TRBV4-2; no clear D gene. V was trimmed by 4 bases and J by 5 bases, leaving 11 bases between them. Germline V gene sequence: CDR1 LGHNA, CDR2 YNFKEQ. The CDR3 loop spans 13 amino acids. CDR3 DNA: TGTGCCAGCAGCCTCACTACCTGGGAGACCCAGTACTTC. Its protein product is CASSLTTWETQYF.

The chain joins TRBV7-9 to TRBJ2-1; 9 bases are a match to TRBD1. Germline CDR1 SEHNR, CDR2 FQNEAQ (reference sequence). Trimming removed 3 bases from V and 8 bases from J; junction bases left unmatched: 14. This CDR3 is built from 17 residues. This CDR3 is CASSFFDWDREFDEQFF. CDR3 nucleotides: TGTGCCAGCAGCTTTTTTGACTGGGACAGGGAATTCGATGAGCAGTTCTTC. The variable domain in full, completed from reference TRBV7-9 and TRBJ2-1, reads DTGVSQNPRHKITKRGQNVTFRCDPISEHNRLYWYRQTLGQGPEFLTYFQNEAQLEKSRLLSDRFSAERPKGSFSTLEIQRTEQGDSAMYLCASSFFDWDREFDEQFFGPGTRLTVL.

The chain is built from TRBV4-2 and TRBJ2-1; 9 bases align to TRBD1. The V segment lost 5 bases and the J segment 6 bases; nucleotides outside the gene matches: 5. The CDR3 has 14 amino acids. Looked up from germline, CDR1 is LGHNA and CDR2 is YNFKEQ. The CDR3 reads CASSYDRGFNEQFF. In nucleotides, the CDR3 is TGTGCCAGCAGCTACGACAGGGGGTTCAATGAGCAGTTCTTC.

For the CDR3, the DNA is TGTGCCAGCAGCGGCCTCAGGGCCGAGCAGTACTTC. Protein sequence: CASSGLRAEQYF. The gene calls are TRBV2 and TRBJ2-7, with D possibly being TRBD1 (5 bases). The V gene's germline CDR1 is SNHLY and CDR2 FYNNEI. This CDR3 comprises 12 residues. V dropped 6 bases and J dropped 6 bases, with 12 bases sitting between them.

Only a few counts were recorded for this clone. The chain employs TRBV5-1 and TRBJ2-7, with D perhaps TRBD1 (5 bases). This CDR3 is built from 14 residues. Germline values: CDR1 SGHRS, CDR2 YFSETQ. V lost 0 bases and J lost 4, with 11 bases in between. The CDR3 coding sequence is TGCGCCAGCAGCTTGGACCGACAGAAGTACGAGCAGTACTTC. Translating gives CASSLDRQKYEQYF.